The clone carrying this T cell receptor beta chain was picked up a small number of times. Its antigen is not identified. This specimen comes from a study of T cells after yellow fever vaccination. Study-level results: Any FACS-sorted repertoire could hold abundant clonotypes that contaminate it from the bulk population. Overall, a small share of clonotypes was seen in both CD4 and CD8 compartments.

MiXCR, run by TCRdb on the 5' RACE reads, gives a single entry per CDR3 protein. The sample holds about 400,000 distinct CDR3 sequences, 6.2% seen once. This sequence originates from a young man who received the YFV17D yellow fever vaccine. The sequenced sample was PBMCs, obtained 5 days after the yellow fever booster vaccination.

The CDR3 DNA reads as TGTGCCAGCAGCTTAACCGGGACTATATCCTACGAGCAGTACTTC. It specifies CASSLTGTISYEQYF. The chain links TRBV7-2 to TRBJ2-7; 7 bases align to TRBD2. Germline V gene sequence: CDR1 SGHTA, CDR2 FQGNSA. The CDR3 spans 15 residues. Trimming at V came to 2 bases and at J to 1 base, leaving 5 bases not matched to a gene.